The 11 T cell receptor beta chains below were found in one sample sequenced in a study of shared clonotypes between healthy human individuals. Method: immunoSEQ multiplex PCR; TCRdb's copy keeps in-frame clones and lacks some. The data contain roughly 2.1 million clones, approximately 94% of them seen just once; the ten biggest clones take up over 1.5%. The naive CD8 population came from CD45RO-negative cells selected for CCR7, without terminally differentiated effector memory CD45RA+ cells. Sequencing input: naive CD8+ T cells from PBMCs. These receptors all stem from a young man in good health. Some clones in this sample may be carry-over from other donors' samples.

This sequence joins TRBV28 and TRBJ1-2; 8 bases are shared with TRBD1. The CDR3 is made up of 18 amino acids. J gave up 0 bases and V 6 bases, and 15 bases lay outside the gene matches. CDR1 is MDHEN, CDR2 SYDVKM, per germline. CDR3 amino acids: CASSPRTGLSAANYGYTF. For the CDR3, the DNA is TGTGCCAGCAGCCCGCGGACAGGGCTTAGTGCAGCTAACTATGGCTACACCTTC.

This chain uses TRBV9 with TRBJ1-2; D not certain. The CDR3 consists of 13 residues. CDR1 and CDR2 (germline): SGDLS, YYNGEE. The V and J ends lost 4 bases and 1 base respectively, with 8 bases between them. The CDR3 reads CASSISGNYGYTF. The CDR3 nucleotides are TGTGCCAGCAGCATTAGTGGTAACTATGGCTACACCTTC.

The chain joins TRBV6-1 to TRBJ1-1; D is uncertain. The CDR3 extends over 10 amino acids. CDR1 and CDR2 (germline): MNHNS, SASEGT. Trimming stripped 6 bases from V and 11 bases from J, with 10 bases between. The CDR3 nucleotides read TGTGCCAGCAGCCCAGTAGGGGCTTTCTTT. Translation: CASSPVGAFF.

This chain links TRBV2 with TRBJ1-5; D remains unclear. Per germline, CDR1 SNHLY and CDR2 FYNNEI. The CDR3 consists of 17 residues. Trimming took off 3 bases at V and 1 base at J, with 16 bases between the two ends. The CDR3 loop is CASSDIPSPGSNQPQHF. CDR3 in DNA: TGTGCCAGCAGTGATATCCCATCCCCTGGGAGCAATCAGCCCCAGCATTTT.

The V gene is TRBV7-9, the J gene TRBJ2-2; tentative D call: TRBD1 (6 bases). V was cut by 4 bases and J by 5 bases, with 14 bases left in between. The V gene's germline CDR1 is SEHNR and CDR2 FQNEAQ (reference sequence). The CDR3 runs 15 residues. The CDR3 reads CASSSPGERTGELFF. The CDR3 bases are TGTGCCAGCAGCTCCCCAGGGGAACGGACCGGGGAGCTGTTTTTT.

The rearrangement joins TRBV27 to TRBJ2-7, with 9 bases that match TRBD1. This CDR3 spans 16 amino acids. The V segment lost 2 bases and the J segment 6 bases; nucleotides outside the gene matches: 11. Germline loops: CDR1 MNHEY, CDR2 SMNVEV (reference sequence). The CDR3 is CASSLNPGTGIGEQYF. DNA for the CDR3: TGTGCCAGCAGTTTAAACCCCGGGACAGGGATAGGCGAGCAGTACTTC.

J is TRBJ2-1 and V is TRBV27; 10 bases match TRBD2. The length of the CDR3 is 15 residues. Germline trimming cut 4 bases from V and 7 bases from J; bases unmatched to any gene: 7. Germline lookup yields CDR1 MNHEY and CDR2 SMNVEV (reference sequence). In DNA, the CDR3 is TGTGCCAGCAGTTCCCGGCTAGCGGGAGAGAATGAGCAGTTCTTC. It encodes CASSSRLAGENEQFF.

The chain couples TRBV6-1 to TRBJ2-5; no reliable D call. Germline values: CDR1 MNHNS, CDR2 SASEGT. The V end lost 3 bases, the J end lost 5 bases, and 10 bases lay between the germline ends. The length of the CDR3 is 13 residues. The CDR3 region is CASSDWGTETQYF. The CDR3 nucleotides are TGTGCCAGCAGTGATTGGGGAACGGAGACCCAGTACTTC.

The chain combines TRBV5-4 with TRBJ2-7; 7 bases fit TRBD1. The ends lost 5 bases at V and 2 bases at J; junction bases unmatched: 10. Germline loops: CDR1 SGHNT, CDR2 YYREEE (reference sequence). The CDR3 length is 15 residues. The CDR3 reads CASRPYRGRAYEQYF. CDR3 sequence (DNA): TGTGCCAGCAGACCGTACAGGGGTCGCGCCTACGAGCAGTACTTC. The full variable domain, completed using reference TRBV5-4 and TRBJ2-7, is ETGVTQSPTHLIKTRGQQVTLRCSSQSGHNTVSWYQQALGQGPQFIFQYYREEENGRGNFPPRFSGLQFPNYSSELNVNALELDDSALYLCASRPYRGRAYEQYFGPGTRLTVT.

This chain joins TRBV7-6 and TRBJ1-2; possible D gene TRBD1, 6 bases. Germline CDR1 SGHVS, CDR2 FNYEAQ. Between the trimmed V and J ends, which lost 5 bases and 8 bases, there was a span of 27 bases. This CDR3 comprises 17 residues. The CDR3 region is CASSAAGAGDGSYGYTF. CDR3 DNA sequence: TGTGCCAGCAGCGCCGCCGGGGCAGGGGACGGTAGCTACGGCTACACCTTC.

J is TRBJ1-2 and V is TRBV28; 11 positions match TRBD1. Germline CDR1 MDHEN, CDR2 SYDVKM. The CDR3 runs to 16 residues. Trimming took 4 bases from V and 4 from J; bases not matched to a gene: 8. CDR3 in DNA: TGTGCCAGCAGTTCAAGGACAGGGGGCGAGGGCTATGGCTACACCTTC. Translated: CASSSRTGGEGYGYTF.